The 9 T cell receptor beta chains below all came from one sample that was sequenced in a study of T cell responses to AZD1222 COVID-19 vaccine. Generated by immunoSEQ multiplex PCR, the TCRdb table keeps only in-frame clones and is missing some. Of 150,000 or so clones in the sample, about 89% were seen once. This specimen consisted of peripheral blood, obtained 28 days after the second AZD1222 dose. These receptors were obtained from an adult who received the AZD1222 COVID-19 vaccine.

This chain links TRBV30 with TRBJ1-1; D ambiguous. CDR1 GTSNPN and CDR2 SVGIG come from the germline V gene (reference sequence). The CDR3 contains 14 residues. V was shortened by 0 bases and J by 1 base, with 9 bases between the two germline ends. The CDR3 region is CAWSVLAGNTEAFF. The CDR3 nucleotides are TGTGCCTGGAGTGTACTCGCCGGGAACACTGAAGCTTTCTTT.

The chain is built from TRBV5-1 and TRBJ2-1; 7 bases fit TRBD1. Germline V gene data show CDR1 as SGHRS and CDR2 as YFSETQ. The trim removed 2 bases at V and 7 bases at J, leaving 3 bases unmatched. The CDR3 length is 13 residues. The CDR3 spells CASSLQGSNEQFF. The CDR3 DNA sequence: TGCGCCAGCAGCTTACAGGGGAGTAATGAGCAGTTCTTC.

The V call is TRBV5-1, the J call TRBJ2-2; maybe TRBD2 (5 bases). CDR1 is SGHRS, CDR2 YFSETQ, per germline. Trimming removed 7 bases from V and 4 bases from J, with 14 bases in between. This CDR3 is built from 14 residues. The CDR3 DNA is TGCGCCAGCCGCAAGGGAGTAAGCACCGGGGAGCTGTTTTTT. Translation: CASRKGVSTGELFF.

CDR3 region: CSVGVNTEAFF. CDR3 coding DNA: TGCAGCGTTGGAGTGAACACTGAAGCTTTCTTT. The J gene is TRBJ1-1, the V gene TRBV29-1; D gene uncertain. The CDR3 consists of 11 residues. CDR1 is SQVTM and CDR2 is ANQGSEA in the germline V gene. The V and J ends lost 4 bases and 0 bases respectively, with 3 bases between them.

The V gene is TRBV19, the J gene TRBJ1-2; perhaps TRBD1 as D (5 bases). The CDR3 length is 16 residues. CDR1 LNHDA and CDR2 SQIVND come from the germline V gene (reference sequence). The germline V and J ends were trimmed by 6 bases and 8 bases, with 25 bases remaining between them. CDR3 in amino acids: CASSPAGNRLEGGYTF. The CDR3 bases are TGTGCCAGTAGCCCAGCAGGGAACCGGCTTGAGGGAGGCTACACCTTC.

The rearrangement joins TRBV7-3 to TRBJ2-7, with 7 positions matching TRBD2. With 6 bases clipped from V and 3 bases from J, the junction kept 5 bases outside the gene matches. CDR3 size: 13 residues. Looked up from germline, CDR1 is SGHTA and CDR2 is FQGTGA. The CDR3 region has the DNA TGTGCCAGCAGTCCCGGACTAGACTACGAGCAGTACTTC. Translating it yields CASSPGLDYEQYF.

V gene TRBV19 combines with J gene TRBJ1-2, with D maybe TRBD1 (5 bases). Between the trimmed V and J ends, which lost 3 bases and 2 bases, there was a span of 13 bases. Germline-derived CDR1 and CDR2 are LNHDA and SQIVND (reference sequence). The CDR3 length is 15 residues. CDR3 sequence (DNA): TGTGCCAGTAGTATGGGCAGGGCGGAAAACTATGGCTACACCTTC. It translates to CASSMGRAENYGYTF.

V usage is TRBV29-1 and J usage is TRBJ2-2; D is perhaps TRBD2 (6 bases). This CDR3 is built from 15 residues. CDR1 is SQVTM, CDR2 ANQGSEA, per germline. V was shortened by 6 bases and J by 5 bases, with 19 bases between the two germline ends. This CDR3 is CSVRERTRTTGELFF. DNA of the CDR3: TGCAGCGTCCGGGAGCGGACAAGAACAACCGGGGAGCTGTTTTTT.

The chain couples TRBV5-1 to TRBJ2-1; D may be TRBD2 (5 bases). Germline CDR1 and CDR2: SGHRS and YFSETQ. The CDR3 is 15 amino acids. Trimming cost V 2 bases and J 8 bases, with 17 bases left between them. The CDR3 is CASSFGAILGDEQFF. CDR3 DNA: TGCGCCAGCAGCTTCGGAGCAATACTAGGTGATGAGCAGTTCTTC.